The sequence of this T cell receptor (beta chain) was determined in a study of T cell responses to AZD1222 COVID-19 vaccine. The germline CDR1 and CDR2 sequences are MNHEY and SVGEGT. Germline trimming cut 0 bases from V and 2 bases from J; bases unmatched to any gene: 11. This CDR3 contains 18 residues. TCRdb's copy holds only in-frame clones and misses some; the assay was immunoSEQ multiplex PCR. The data show tens of thousands of clones, 80% to 90% seen once. Sequencing was performed on peripheral blood, taken on day 0 of AZD1222 vaccination. The clonotype comes from an adult in good health. V gene TRBV6-2 or TRBV6-3 combines with J gene TRBJ2-7; TRBD2 matches at 9 bases. The CDR3 sequence is CASSYSNTGGRATYEQYF. In DNA, the CDR3 is TGTGCCAGCAGTTACTCGAATACTGGCGGGAGGGCCACCTACGAGCAGTACTTC.